This passage covers 27 T cell receptor beta chains from one sample sequenced in a study of T-cell memory formation after mild COVID-19. TCRdb reprocessed the 5' RACE reads with MiXCR, giving one entry per CDR3 protein. The sample holds about 560,000 distinct CDR3 sequences, roughly a fifth seen once. Sequencing used PBMCs or a T cell subset sorted from them (not recorded which). The origin of the receptors is an adult woman who had mild COVID-19 (a few samples of this study predate the infection). Cell type and time point are not known.

The chain recombines TRBV20-1 with TRBJ1-4; D remains unclear. The length of the CDR3 is 13 residues. V was cut by 3 bases and J by 4 bases, with 9 bases left in between. The germline gives CDR1 DFQATT, CDR2 SNEGSKA (reference sequence). CDR3 DNA sequence: TGCAGTGCTAGCACGGACTTTAATGAAAAACTGTTTTTT. As protein: CSASTDFNEKLFF.

This clonotype was picked up a small number of times. V usage is TRBV6-2 or TRBV6-3 and J usage is TRBJ2-7; 13 bases are a match to TRBD2. V dropped 4 bases and J dropped 4; count of bases not matched to a gene: 16. The CDR3 spans 19 residues. CDR1 is MNHEY and CDR2 is SVGEGT in the germline V gene. In DNA, the CDR3 is TGTGCCAGCAGTTTCACAATCGGGACTAGCGGGACTGGGCGGTACGAGCAGTACTTC. It yields the protein CASSFTIGTSGTGRYEQYF.

The J gene is TRBJ2-7, the V gene TRBV5-1, with D unclear. Between the trimmed V and J ends, which lost 0 bases and 4 bases, there was a span of 14 bases. Germline assignment: CDR1 SGHRS and CDR2 YFSETQ. This CDR3 is built from 15 residues. The DNA for the CDR3 is TGCGCCAGCAGCTTGGAGGCCAGATTGAGGTACGAGCAGTACTTC. The encoded protein is CASSLEARLRYEQYF.

This clonotype was counted many times. The CDR3 spells CAWSVIDGTEAFF. CDR3 DNA: TGTGCCTGGAGTGTAATTGACGGTACTGAAGCTTTCTTT. The chain joins TRBV30 to TRBJ1-1; D is ambiguous. The CDR3 runs 13 residues. V lost 0 bases and J 5 bases, leaving 10 bases between the germline ends. The germline V gene has CDR1 GTSNPN and CDR2 SVGIG (reference sequence).

In this sample, this clonotype turned up a few times. CDR3 in DNA: TGCGCCAGCAGCTTGGCCATGACTAGCGGGGGCGGCTGGAATGAGCAGTTCTTC. Translating gives CASSLAMTSGGGWNEQFF. The chain recombines TRBV5-1 with TRBJ2-1, with 12 positions matching TRBD2. The ends lost 0 bases at V and 7 bases at J; junction bases unmatched: 11. Germline CDR1 and CDR2: SGHRS and YFSETQ. There are 18 residues in the CDR3.

The table lists this clonotype with a few counts. This chain uses TRBV29-1 with TRBJ2-3, with D possibly being TRBD1 (5 bases). Trimming shortened V by 2 bases and J by 5 bases, and 17 bases separated the two germline ends. The CDR3 loop spans 15 amino acids. The germline gives CDR1 SQVTM, CDR2 ANQGSEA. CDR3 DNA sequence: TGCAGCGTTGAAAATCAGGGTAGGGTGGGAGATACGCAGTATTTT. Amino acids: CSVENQGRVGDTQYF.

The V and J genes are TRBV9 and TRBJ2-2; 7 bases fit TRBD1. Trimming removed 2 bases from V and 4 bases from J; junction bases left unmatched: 2. This CDR3 comprises 14 residues. CDR1 SGDLS and CDR2 YYNGEE come from the germline V gene. The CDR3 here is CASSVRTGTGELFF. The CDR3 DNA is TGTGCCAGCAGCGTTAGGACAGGCACCGGGGAGCTGTTTTTT. Full variable domain (outside the CDR3, taken from reference TRBV9 and TRBJ2-2): DSGVTQTPKHLITATGQRVTLRCSPRSGDLSVYWYQQSLDQGLQFLIQYYNGEERAKGNILERFSAQQFPDLHSELNLSSLELGDSALYFCASSVRTGTGELFFGEGSRLTVL.

The chain carries TRBV11-2 and TRBJ2-1; 14 bases align to TRBD2. V lost 4 bases, J lost 12 bases, and 11 bases stayed unmatched. Germline-derived CDR1 and CDR2 are SGHAT and FQNNGV. This CDR3 spans 16 amino acids. This CDR3 reads CASSSTGTSGRTRQFF. The DNA for the CDR3 is TGTGCCAGCAGCTCGACCGGGACTAGCGGGAGAACCAGGCAGTTCTTC. Full variable domain (missing parts from reference TRBV11-2 and TRBJ2-1): EAGVAQSPRYKIIEKRQSVAFWCNPISGHATLYWYQQILGQGPKLLIQFQNNGVVDDSQLPKDRFSAERLKGVDSTLKIQPAKLEDSAVYLCASSSTGTSGRTRQFFGPGTRLTVL.

V gene TRBV5-1 combines with J gene TRBJ2-2; the D gene could be TRBD1 or TRBD2 (6 bases each). Germline V gene sequence: CDR1 SGHRS, CDR2 YFSETQ. CDR3 length equals 15 residues. V gave up 6 bases and J gave up 6 bases, with 18 bases separating them. CDR3 sequence: CASMRGVTDPGELFF. In nucleotides, the CDR3 is TGCGCCAGCATGAGGGGGGTAACTGACCCCGGGGAGCTGTTTTTT.

This clonotype was observed a few times. The V gene is TRBV4-3, the J gene TRBJ2-7; 7 nucleotides agree with TRBD2. CDR1 is LGHNA and CDR2 is YSLEER in the germline V gene. This CDR3 spans 15 amino acids. Losses at the gene ends were 0 bases for V and 3 bases for J; bases not matched to a gene: 5. CDR3 amino acids: CASSQESRGSYEQYF. As DNA, the CDR3 is TGCGCCAGCAGCCAAGAGTCTCGCGGGAGCTACGAGCAGTACTTC.

This clonotype was seen once. The chain employs TRBV30 and TRBJ1-1; D not certain. Looked up from germline, CDR1 is GTSNPN and CDR2 is SVGIG (reference sequence). V lost 4 bases and J 4 bases, leaving 13 bases between the germline ends. This CDR3 region has 13 residues. The CDR3 here is CAWTPRVPTEAFF. Here the CDR3 DNA reads TGTGCCTGGACCCCGCGGGTTCCCACTGAAGCTTTCTTT.

This clonotype showed up just a few times. The chain recombines TRBV6-6 with TRBJ2-2, with 11 nucleotides matching TRBD1. V was pared by 9 bases and J by 5 bases, with 8 bases of the junction left unmatched. Per germline, CDR1 MNHNY and CDR2 SVGAGI (reference sequence). The CDR3 length is 15 residues. The chain's CDR3 is CASTAGTGGTGELFF. CDR3 DNA: TGTGCCAGTACAGCGGGGACAGGGGGGACCGGGGAGCTGTTTTTT.

The table lists this clonotype with a few counts. J is TRBJ2-1 and V is TRBV29-1; no reliable D call. In germline, CDR1 is SQVTM, CDR2 ANQGSEA. The CDR3 totals 13 residues. Trimming removed 3 bases from V and 4 bases from J, with 10 bases in between. CDR3: CSVEGSVYNEQFF. The CDR3 DNA is TGCAGCGTTGAGGGTTCCGTTTACAATGAGCAGTTCTTC.

In its sample, this clonotype was seen a few times. The chain carries TRBV29-1 and TRBJ1-2, with 7 bases lining up with TRBD1. The CDR3 is 15 amino acids. Germline V gene sequence: CDR1 SQVTM, CDR2 ANQGSEA. V lost 3 bases, J lost 6 bases, and 13 bases stayed unmatched. The CDR3: CSVEKGLGQRDGYTF. In nucleotides, the CDR3 is TGCAGCGTTGAGAAGGGCCTGGGACAGAGAGATGGCTACACCTTC. Together with reference TRBV29-1 and TRBJ1-2, the CDR3 gives the full variable domain: SAVISQKPSRDICQRGTSLTIQCQVDSQVTMMFWYRQQPGQSLTLIATANQGSEATYESGFVIDKFPISRPNLTFSTLTVSNMSPEDSSIYLCSVEKGLGQRDGYTFGSGTRLTVV.

The chain carries TRBV6-1 and TRBJ1-4; D possibly corresponds to TRBD1 (5 bases). CDR1 MNHNS and CDR2 SASEGT come from the germline V gene. CDR3 length: 13 amino acids. V was trimmed by 6 bases and J by 8 bases, leaving 13 bases between them. The CDR3 region is CASRAEGREKLFF. In DNA, the CDR3 is TGTGCCAGCAGGGCCGAGGGGCGCGAAAAACTGTTTTTT.

This chain joins TRBV7-2 and TRBJ2-7; 8 bases are shared with TRBD2. Trimming removed 5 bases from V and 5 bases from J; junction bases left unmatched: 11. The CDR3 extends over 15 amino acids. Germline V gives CDR1 SGHTA, CDR2 FQGNSA. Here the CDR3 reads CASSTLPGGVHEQYF. CDR3 DNA: TGTGCCAGCAGCACCTTACCGGGAGGGGTCCACGAGCAGTACTTC.

The table lists this clonotype with a few counts. The chain is built from TRBV10-3 and TRBJ2-5, with 7 bases fitting TRBD2. Losses at the gene ends were 2 bases for V and 2 bases for J; bases not matched to a gene: 5. The CDR3 runs 15 residues. The V gene's germline CDR1 is ENHRY and CDR2 SYGVKD. Here the CDR3 reads CAISETSGIQETQYF. CDR3 nucleotide sequence: TGTGCCATCAGTGAGACCAGCGGGATACAAGAGACCCAGTACTTC.

This clonotype was recorded a few times. The chain employs TRBV15 and TRBJ2-7; 10 nucleotides match TRBD1. CDR1 and CDR2 (germline): LNHNV, YYDKDF (reference sequence). Losses at the gene ends were 3 bases for V and 4 bases for J; bases not matched to a gene: 3. The CDR3 spans 14 residues. The CDR3 DNA is TGTGCCACCAGCAGGAGGGACAGGGGATACGAGCAGTACTTC. The encoded protein is CATSRRDRGYEQYF.

This clonotype has more than one count but fewer than ten. The chain carries TRBV24-1 and TRBJ2-3, with a possible D match to TRBD1 (5 bases). The CDR3 sequence is 15 residues long. CDR1 and CDR2 (germline): KGHDR, SFDVKD. The V end lost 3 bases, the J end lost 4 bases, and 13 bases lay between the germline ends. CDR3 region: CATSDPRQGADTQYF. In DNA, the CDR3 is TGTGCCACCAGTGATCCCCGACAAGGGGCAGATACGCAGTATTTT.

The CDR3 sequence: CASSLSDVNTEAFF. The CDR3 DNA reads TGCGCCAGCAGCTTATCGGACGTGAACACTGAAGCTTTCTTT. The chain links TRBV4-1 to TRBJ1-1; D remains unclear. This CDR3 region has 14 residues. Germline V lookup: CDR1 MGHRA, CDR2 YSYEKL. V was clipped by 5 bases and J by 0 bases, with 10 bases between them.

The sample holds a few counts of this clonotype. This chain joins TRBV6-2 or TRBV6-3 and TRBJ1-3; D is undetermined. Germline loops: CDR1 MNHEY, CDR2 SVGEGT. The CDR3 runs 16 residues. Trimming pared 2 bases from V and 0 bases from J, leaving 11 bases between. In DNA form, the CDR3 reads TGTGCCAGCAGTTACGGGAGGCCGAGCTCTGGAAACACCATATATTTT. Protein product: CASSYGRPSSGNTIYF.

This rearrangement joins TRBV29-1 to TRBJ1-3; possibly TRBD1 for D (6 bases). V was clipped by 4 bases and J by 0 bases, with 10 bases between them. This CDR3 has 14 amino acids. Germline V gives CDR1 SQVTM, CDR2 ANQGSEA. This chain's CDR3 is CSVGQGGSGNTIYF. The CDR3 DNA reads TGCAGCGTTGGTCAAGGGGGCTCTGGAAACACCATATATTTT.

This clonotype was recorded a few times. The chain employs TRBV5-1 and TRBJ2-1; D possibly matches TRBD1 or TRBD2 (5 bases each). The ends were cut back, 2 bases at V and 0 bases at J, with 9 bases in the middle. This CDR3 spans 15 amino acids. Germline CDR1 reads SGHRS; CDR2 reads YFSETQ. In DNA, the CDR3 is TGCGCCAGCAGCTTCCGGGACGGCTCCTACAATGAGCAGTTCTTC. This translates into CASSFRDGSYNEQFF.

This clonotype was counted only a few times. This rearrangement joins TRBV7-2 to TRBJ2-5; no firm D call. V was shortened by 1 base and J by 5 bases, with 8 bases between the two germline ends. This CDR3 spans 13 amino acids. Germline CDR1 SGHTA, CDR2 FQGNSA. The CDR3 region has the DNA TGTGCCAGCAGCTTAGTCCTGAGGGAGACCCAGTACTTC. Amino acid sequence: CASSLVLRETQYF.

The chain joins TRBV7-6 to TRBJ1-1; no reliable D call. There are 16 residues in the CDR3. The germline CDR1 and CDR2 sequences are SGHVS and FNYEAQ. Trimming stripped 1 base from V and 0 bases from J, with 12 bases between. The CDR3 reads CASSLEGWTMNTEAFF. DNA for the CDR3: TGTGCCAGCAGCTTAGAAGGGTGGACCATGAACACTGAAGCTTTCTTT.

This clonotype was found once. The CDR3 loop reads CASSITSGQGRTF. As DNA, the CDR3 is TGTGCCAGCAGTATTACTTCTGGACAGGGTAGGACCTTC. The V gene is TRBV6-4, the J gene TRBJ1-2, with TRBD1 matching over 8 bases. V lost 5 bases and J lost 14; bases outside the gene matches: 13. Germline values: CDR1 MRHNA, CDR2 SNTAGT. The CDR3 is 13 residues long.

This clonotype was observed a few times. The chain uses TRBV29-1 and TRBJ2-7, with D unresolved. The CDR3 sequence is 13 residues long. Germline CDR1 is SQVTM and CDR2 is ANQGSEA. V was cut by 6 bases and J by 0 bases, with 12 bases left in between. CDR3 sequence (DNA): TGCAGCGTCTACCGCGGCAACTCCTACGAGCAGTACTTC. Translating gives CSVYRGNSYEQYF.